This T cell receptor beta chain emerged from a study of CD8+CD57+ T cells in acquired aplastic anemia. TCR beta VDJ and CDR3 were profiled, and genomic DNA was the template. Via MiXCR, TCRdb re-called the reads, giving one row per CDR3 protein. The sample records 220,000 or so distinct CDR3 sequences, around three fifths being singletons. Previously, flow cytometry had revealed CD8+CD57+ cell expansion in the patients chosen for sequencing. Patients were treatment-naive when blood was sampled. Findings and caveats of the study: Overlap between patients and controls comprised 25 to 30 CD8+ CDR3 sequences. Patients and controls had CD8+ Simpson's diversity values that were not significantly distinct.

As to this clonotype: Its antigen is currently unknown.

The CDR3 length is 13 residues. V was pared by 4 bases and J by 8 bases, with 13 bases between. CDR1 and CDR2 from the germline V gene are SGHNT and YYREEE (reference sequence). The specimen sequenced was sorted CD4+, CD8+, or CD8+CD57+ T cells (not recorded which) from PBMCs. The receptor's source is a human donor with aplastic anemia. J is TRBJ2-1 and V is TRBV5-4; tentatively, D is TRBD2 (6 bases). This CDR3 reads CASSKGRTDEQFF. The CDR3 region has the DNA TGTGCCAGCAGCAAGGGGAGGACGGATGAGCAGTTCTTC.